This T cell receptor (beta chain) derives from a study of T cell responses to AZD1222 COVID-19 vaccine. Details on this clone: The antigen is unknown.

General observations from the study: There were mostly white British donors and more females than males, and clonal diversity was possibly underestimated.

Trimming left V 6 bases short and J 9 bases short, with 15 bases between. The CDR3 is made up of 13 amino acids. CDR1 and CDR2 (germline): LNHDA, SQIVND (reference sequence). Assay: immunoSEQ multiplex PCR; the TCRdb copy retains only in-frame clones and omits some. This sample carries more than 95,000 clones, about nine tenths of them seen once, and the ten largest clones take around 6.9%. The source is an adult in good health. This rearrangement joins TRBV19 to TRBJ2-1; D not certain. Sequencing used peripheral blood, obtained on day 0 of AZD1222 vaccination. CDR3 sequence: CASSPRWATEQFF. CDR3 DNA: TGTGCCAGTAGCCCCCGATGGGCGACTGAGCAGTTCTTC.